This T cell receptor beta chain came from a study of tumor and adjacent non-tumor tissue in lung cancer. Study-level background: Aged roughly 31 to 76 years, patients included more than nine men and 5 women with stage I to III disease. Study-level results: TCR diversity was significantly greater in tumor than normal lung tissue.

Trimming cost V 2 bases and J 3 bases, with 13 bases left between them. Germline CDR1 SGHDN, CDR2 FVKESK. This CDR3 is built from 15 residues. This sample's RNA came from whole unsorted tissue. This non-tumor lung sample came from over 3 cm beyond the tumor edge. This clonotype has at least ten counts. Its specificity is unknown. The library came from three nested PCR rounds adapted from ARM-PCR protocols. TCRdb independently ran MiXCR on the multiplex PCR reads; one entry per CDR3 protein. The sample includes roughly 70,000 distinct CDR3 sequences, around two thirds of them seen just once. The chain combines TRBV14 with TRBJ2-5, with D maybe TRBD1 (5 bases). Input material: distant non-tumor lung tissue. This TCR came from a woman between 50 and 59 years old with non-small cell lung cancer. The CDR3 DNA sequence: TGTGCCAGCAGCCAATTGGGCCTAGGGGAAGAGACCCAGTACTTC. Translated, it gives CASSQLGLGEETQYF.